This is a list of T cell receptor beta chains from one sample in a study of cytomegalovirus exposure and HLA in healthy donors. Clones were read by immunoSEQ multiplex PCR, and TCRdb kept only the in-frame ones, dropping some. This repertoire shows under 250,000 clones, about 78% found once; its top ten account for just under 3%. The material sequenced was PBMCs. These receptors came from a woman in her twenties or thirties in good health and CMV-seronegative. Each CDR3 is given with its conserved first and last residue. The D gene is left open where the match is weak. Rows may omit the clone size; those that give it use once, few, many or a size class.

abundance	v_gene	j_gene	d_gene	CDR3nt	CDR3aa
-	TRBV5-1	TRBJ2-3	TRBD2	TGCGCCAGCAGCCCGGGACTAGCGGGGCCAGATACGCAGTATTTT	CASSPGLAGPDTQYF
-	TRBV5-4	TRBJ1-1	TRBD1	TGTGCCAGCAGCCCATTAAATAAAGGAGGGGGCTGGACTGAAGCTTTCTTT	CASSPLNKGGGWTEAFF
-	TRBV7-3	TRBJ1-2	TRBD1	TGTGCCAGCAGCTGGGGGACAGGCGCTGAGGGCTACACCTTC	CASSWGTGAEGYTF
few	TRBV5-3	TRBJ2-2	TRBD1	TGTGCCAGAAGCTTGGGGGACAGGACGAACACCGGGGAGCTGTTTTTT	CARSLGDRTNTGELFF
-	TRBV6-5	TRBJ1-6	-	TGTGCCAGCAGAACGGGATCATGGTCACCCCTCCACTTT	CASRTGSWSPLHF
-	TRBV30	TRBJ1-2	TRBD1	TGTGCCTGGAGTGTAAAGGGGGCGAACTATGGCTACACCTTC	CAWSVKGANYGYTF
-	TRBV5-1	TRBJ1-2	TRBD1	TGCGCCAGCAACCCAGGGGGCGACTATGGCTACACCTTC	CASNPGGDYGYTF
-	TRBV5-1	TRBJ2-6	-	TGCGCCAGCAGCTTGGCCCTGGCCAACGTCCTGACTTTC	CASSLALANVLTF
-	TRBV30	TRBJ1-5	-	TGTGCCTGGAGTGTACCTCCCCCAGGGCCCAGCAATCAGCCCCAGCATTTT	CAWSVPPPGPSNQPQHF
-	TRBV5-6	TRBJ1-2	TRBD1	TGTGCCAGCAGCTTGGCGGGGACAGTCAACTATGGCTACACCTTC	CASSLAGTVNYGYTF
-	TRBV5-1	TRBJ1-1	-	TGCGCCAGCAGCCCGACTGGATGGGGCCCCCACACTGAAGCTTTCTTT	CASSPTGWGPHTEAFF
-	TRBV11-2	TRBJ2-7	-	TGTGCCAGCAGCTCAACGCAGGGGAACGAGCAGTACTTC	CASSSTQGNEQYF
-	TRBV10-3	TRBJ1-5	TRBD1	TGTGCCATCAGTGAGTCAACAGGGGCGCGTCAGCCCCAGCATTTT	CAISESTGARQPQHF
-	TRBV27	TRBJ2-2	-	TGTGCCAGCAGTTTAATTCCGAGGGGGACCGGGGAGCTGTTTTTT	CASSLIPRGTGELFF
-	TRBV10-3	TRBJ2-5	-	TGTGCCATCAGTGAGTCCTCTGAGGGGGGGCCTTATGGGACCCAGTACTTC	CAISESSEGGPYGTQYF
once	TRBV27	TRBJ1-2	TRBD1	TGTGCCAGCAGTCAAGGGACAGGGGGCAGCTATGGCTACACCTTC	CASSQGTGGSYGYTF
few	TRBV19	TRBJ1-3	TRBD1	TGTGCCAGTAGAGACCAGGGGGCGACGAACTCTGGAAACACCATATATTTT	CASRDQGATNSGNTIYF
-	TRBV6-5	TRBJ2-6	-	TGTGCCAGCAGGAACCAGGGGCGCTCCTCCGTCCTGACTTTC	CASRNQGRSSVLTF
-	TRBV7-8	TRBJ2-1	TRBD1	TGTGCCAGCAGTCTCTCCGGGACAGGGTACCGCAATGAGCAGTTCTTC	CASSLSGTGYRNEQFF
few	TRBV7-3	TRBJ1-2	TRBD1	TGTGCCAGCAGCTTGCCCCCCAACTACAGGGGCTACGGAGTTAACTATGGCTACACCTTC	CASSLPPNYRGYGVNYGYTF
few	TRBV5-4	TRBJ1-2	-	TGTGCCAGCAGCTTGGGGGCTCCTAACTATGGCTACACCTTC	CASSLGAPNYGYTF